These T cell receptor beta chains were read from a single sample in a study of blood T cell repertoires in COVID-19. Some clones are missing from TCRdb's copy, which holds only in-frame ones; the method was immunoSEQ multiplex PCR. The profile covers just over 60,000 clones, with 70% to 80% appearing a single time and about 18% taken by the ten largest. Sequenced material: peripheral blood. Receptor source: a man in his sixties with acute or convalescent COVID-19. CDR3s include the opening cysteine and the closing phenylalanine or tryptophan. The D gene is left open where the match is weak. Clone size appears in some rows only: once, few, many, or a class for an expanded clone.

j_call	d_call	clone_size	v_call	cdr3_length	cdr3_aa	cdr3_nt
TRBJ2-1	-	-	TRBV7-2	11	CASSFRYEQFF	TGTGCCAGCAGCTTCAGATATGAGCAGTTCTTC
TRBJ2-1	-	-	TRBV6-2/TRBV6-3	13	CASSIRRGGGQFF	TGTGCCAGCAGTATCAGGAGAGGGGGGGGGCAGTTCTTC
TRBJ2-1	TRBD2	-	TRBV5-1	13	CASSFPSGNEQFF	TGCGCCAGCAGCTTTCCTAGCGGCAATGAGCAGTTCTTC
TRBJ2-5	-	-	TRBV15	18	CATSREGGTAEIWETQYF	TGTGCCACCAGCAGAGAGGGCGGGACAGCCGAAATATGGGAGACCCAGTACTTC
TRBJ2-1	-	-	TRBV28	13	CASSPPLREGQFF	TGTGCCAGCAGTCCCCCGCTGCGGGAAGGGCAGTTCTTC
TRBJ2-3	TRBD2	-	TRBV10-1	16	CASSEGTSRSTDTQYF	TGCGCCAGCAGTGAGGGGACTAGCCGATCCACAGATACGCAGTATTTT
TRBJ2-7	-	once	TRBV7-2	12	CASSLGRIEQYF	TGTGCCAGCAGCTTAGGGAGAATTGAGCAGTACTTC
TRBJ2-1	-	-	TRBV30	13	CAGGRQVGNEQFF	TGTGCCGGAGGACGGCAGGTCGGCAATGAGCAGTTCTTC
TRBJ2-3	TRBD1	-	TRBV10-3	15	CAISNTGERTDTQYF	TGTGCCATCAGCAACACAGGGGAGCGGACAGATACGCAGTATTTT
TRBJ2-7	TRBD2	-	TRBV3-1/TRBV3-2	12	CASRHSAGTTYF	TGTGCCAGCAGACACTCCGCCGGGACTACATACTTC
TRBJ1-5	TRBD1	-	TRBV27	17	CASSLSGQWRLGQPQHF	TGTGCCAGCAGTTTATCGGGACAGTGGCGGTTGGGTCAGCCCCAGCATTTT
TRBJ1-1	-	-	TRBV7-3	13	CASSLTYQAEAFF	TGTGCCAGCAGCTTAACGTACCAGGCAGAAGCTTTCTTT
TRBJ2-1	-	few	TRBV12-5	15	CASGLAGTPYNEQFF	TGTGCTAGTGGTTTGGCCGGGACTCCGTACAATGAGCAGTTCTTC
TRBJ1-5	-	-	TRBV6-2/TRBV6-3	13	CASSRDKNQPQHF	TGTGCCAGCAGTCGAGACAAGAATCAGCCCCAGCATTTT
TRBJ1-1	-	-	TRBV5-5	16	CASSPVARQTNTEAFF	TGTGCCAGCAGCCCAGTGGCCCGACAGACGAACACTGAAGCTTTCTTT
TRBJ2-2	TRBD2	-	TRBV9	16	CASSVALAGAVGELFF	TGTGCCAGCAGCGTAGCTCTAGCGGGAGCGGTCGGGGAGCTGTTTTTT
TRBJ2-1	-	-	TRBV2	15	CASNLRSSPYNEQFF	TGTGCCAGCAACCTTCGCAGTTCGCCCTACAATGAGCAGTTCTTC
TRBJ2-5	TRBD1	once	TRBV27	14	CASSWGQTVATQYF	TGTGCCAGCAGTTGGGGACAGACTGTCGCGACCCAGTACTTC
TRBJ1-2	-	-	TRBV19	13	CASSIGGSGGYTF	TGTGCCAGTAGTATAGGGGGCTCTGGTGGCTACACCTTC
TRBJ1-5	TRBD1	-	TRBV30	16	CAWSVERGLGNQPQHF	TGTGCCTGGAGTGTAGAGAGGGGGCTAGGCAATCAGCCCCAGCATTTT
TRBJ2-5	TRBD1	-	TRBV6-5	15	CASSLGQGTGETQYF	TGTGCCAGCAGCCTGGGACAGGGGACGGGTGAGACCCAGTACTTC
TRBJ1-1	TRBD1	few	TRBV14	15	CASSERNRGNTEAFF	TGTGCCAGCAGTGAGCGTAACAGGGGGAACACTGAAGCTTTCTTT
TRBJ2-3	TRBD2	-	TRBV7-2	16	CASSLDNAGGADTQYF	TGTGCCAGCAGCTTAGATAACGCGGGAGGGGCAGATACGCAGTATTTT
TRBJ1-1	TRBD1	-	TRBV3-1/TRBV3-2	15	CASSHPQGRTSEAFF	TGTGCCAGCAGCCACCCACAGGGGCGCACGTCTGAAGCTTTCTTT
TRBJ2-7	-	-	TRBV10-3	14	CAISAGTGPYEQYF	TGTGCCATCAGCGCCGGGACTGGGCCCTACGAGCAGTACTTC
TRBJ1-1	TRBD1	-	TRBV7-8	15	CASSLETGWSTEAFF	TGTGCCAGCAGCTTAGAGACAGGGTGGAGCACTGAAGCTTTCTTT
TRBJ2-3	-	-	TRBV21-1	16	CASSKSPAGEADTQYF	TGTGCCAGCAGCAAATCACCAGCGGGAGAGGCAGATACGCAGTATTTT